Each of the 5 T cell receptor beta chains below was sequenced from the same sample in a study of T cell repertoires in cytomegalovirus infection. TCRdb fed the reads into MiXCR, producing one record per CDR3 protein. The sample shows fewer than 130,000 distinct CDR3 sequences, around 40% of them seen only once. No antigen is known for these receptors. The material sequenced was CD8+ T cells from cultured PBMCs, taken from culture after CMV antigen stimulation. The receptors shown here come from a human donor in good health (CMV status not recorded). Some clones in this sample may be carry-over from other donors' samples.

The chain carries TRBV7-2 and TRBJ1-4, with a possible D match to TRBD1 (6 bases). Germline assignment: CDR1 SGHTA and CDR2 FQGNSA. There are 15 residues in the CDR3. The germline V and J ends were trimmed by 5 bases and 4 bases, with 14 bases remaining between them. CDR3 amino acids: CASSLTGPVNEKLFF. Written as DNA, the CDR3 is TGTGCCAGCAGCCTTACAGGGCCGGTTAATGAAAAACTGTTTTTT.

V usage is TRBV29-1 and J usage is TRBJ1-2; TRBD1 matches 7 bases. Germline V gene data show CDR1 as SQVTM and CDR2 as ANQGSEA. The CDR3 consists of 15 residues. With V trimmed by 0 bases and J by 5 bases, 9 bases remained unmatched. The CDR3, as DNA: TGCAGCGTTGAAGAACTAGGACAGGTTACATATGGCTACACCTTC. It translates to CSVEELGQVTYGYTF.

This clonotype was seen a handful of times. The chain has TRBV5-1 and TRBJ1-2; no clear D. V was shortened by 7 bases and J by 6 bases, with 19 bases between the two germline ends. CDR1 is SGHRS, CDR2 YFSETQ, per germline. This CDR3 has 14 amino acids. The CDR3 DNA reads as TGCGCCAGCCACGAGGGCGGATTCTCGGATGGCTACACCTTC. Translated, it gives CASHEGGFSDGYTF.

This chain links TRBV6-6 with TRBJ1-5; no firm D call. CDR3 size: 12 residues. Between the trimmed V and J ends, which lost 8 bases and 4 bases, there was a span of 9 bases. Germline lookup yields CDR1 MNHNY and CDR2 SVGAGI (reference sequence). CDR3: CASVVGNQPQHF. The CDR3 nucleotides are TGTGCCAGCGTTGTCGGGAATCAGCCCCAGCATTTT.

CDR3 sequence: CASSDRDRGRMANEKLFF. In DNA form, the CDR3 reads TGTGCCAGCAGCGACCGGGACAGGGGGCGAATGGCTAATGAAAAACTGTTTTTT. This rearrangement joins TRBV7-2 to TRBJ1-4, with 12 bases that match TRBD1. The V and J ends lost 5 bases and 3 bases, in that order; junction bases with no gene match: 10. The CDR3 is 18 residues long. Germline V gives CDR1 SGHTA, CDR2 FQGNSA.